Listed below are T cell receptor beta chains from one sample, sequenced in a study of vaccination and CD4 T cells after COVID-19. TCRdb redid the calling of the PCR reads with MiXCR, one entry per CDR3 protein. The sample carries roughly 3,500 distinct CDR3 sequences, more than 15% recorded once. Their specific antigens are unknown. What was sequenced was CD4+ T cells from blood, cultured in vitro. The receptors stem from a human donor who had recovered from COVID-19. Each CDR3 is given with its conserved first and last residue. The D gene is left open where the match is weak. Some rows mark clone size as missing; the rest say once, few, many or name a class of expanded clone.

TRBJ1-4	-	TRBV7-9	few	TGTGCCAGCAGCCCGACATCCCCTTTTGCAACTAATGAAAAACTGTTTTTT	CASSPTSPFATNEKLFF
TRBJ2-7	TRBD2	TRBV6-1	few	TGTGCCAGCACCAGACCCACTAGCGGGGGGTACGAGCAGTACTTC	CASTRPTSGGYEQYF
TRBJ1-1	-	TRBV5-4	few	TGTGCCAGCAGCTTGTTTCTCGAGGGCACTGAAGCTTTCTTT	CASSLFLEGTEAFF
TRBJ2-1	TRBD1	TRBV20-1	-	TGCAGTGCTTCCACAGGGGGCATCGATGAGCAGTTCTTC	CSASTGGIDEQFF
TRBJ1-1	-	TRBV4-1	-	TGCGCCAGCAGCCAAGACCGACGGCAGGGGCGTGTCAAAAGGAACACTGAAGCTTTCTTT	CASSQDRRQGRVKRNTEAFF
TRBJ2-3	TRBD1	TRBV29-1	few	TGCAGCGTGGGACAGGGTACAGATACGCAGTATTTT	CSVGQGTDTQYF
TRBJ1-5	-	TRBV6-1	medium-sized	TGTGCCAGCAGTGAAGGGGCTCGCGGCAATCAGCCCCAGCATTTT	CASSEGARGNQPQHF
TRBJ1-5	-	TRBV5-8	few	TGTGCCAGCAGCTTGGGTCATCAGCCCCAGCATTTT	CASSLGHQPQHF
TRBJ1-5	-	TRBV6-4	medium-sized	TGTGCCAGCAGGGACCTCCTATCTGGCAATCAGCCCCAGCATTTT	CASRDLLSGNQPQHF
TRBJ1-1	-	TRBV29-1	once	TGCAGCGGGGGGACGAGGACCATGAACACTGAAGCTTTCTTT	CSGGTRTMNTEAFF
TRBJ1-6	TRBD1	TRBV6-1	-	TGTGCCAGCAGGGGACAGGGCGGTAATTCACCCCTCCACTTT	CASRGQGGNSPLHF